The entry below gives a single T cell receptor (beta chain) sequence along with its context. The antigen remains undetermined. The CDR3 is 15 amino acids. Trimming removed 6 bases at V and 5 bases at J, with 19 bases between. Germline V CDR1 and CDR2: MDHEN, SYDVKM. This record comes from a study of cytomegalovirus exposure and HLA in healthy donors. General study results and limits: A later analysis linked a missense DCLRE1C variant to TCR beta V- and J-gene trimming. Generally TCR sequences proved uncommon, though certain public TCRs appeared in numerous donors. In an earlier analysis, productive rearrangement rates for most beta V segments clustered near 87% or 30%.

It was with 60 Vbeta and 13 Jbeta primers that the PCR ran. Libraries were prepared by immunoSEQ multiplex PCR; TCRdb keeps only in-frame clonotypes and omits some of them. The table shows roughly 140,000 clones, with 72% occurring only once. The TCR was taken from a man aged 35 to 55 in good health and CMV-seronegative. This chain connects TRBV28 to TRBJ1-2, with D perhaps matching TRBD1 (6 bases). Sequencing input: PBMCs. CDR3 sequence: CASRANREGDYGYTF. The CDR3 nucleotides read TGTGCCAGCAGGGCGAACAGGGAAGGGGATTATGGCTACACCTTC.